This T cell receptor beta chain was recovered during a study of blood T cell repertoires in COVID-19. Study overall: There were acute and convalescent COVID-19 samples, and they came from the United States, Italy and Spain. PBMCs, B-cell-depleted T cells, or T cells provided the cDNA or gDNA that made up the material.

The CDR3 length is 14 residues. Germline loops: CDR1 SGHRS, CDR2 YFSETQ. Trimming took off 3 bases at V and 6 bases at J, with 13 bases between the two ends. Per the authors' pipeline: How many nucleated cells were present was estimated from reference gene primer amplification. Clones were sequenced by immunoSEQ multiplex PCR, and TCRdb holds only the in-frame ones, with some missing. D and trimming were read from the DNA, whereas the V and J calls and clone size are those reported in that table. This sample carries roughly 130,000 clones, roughly 84% of them seen once, and the ten largest clones take under 15%.

The sequence derives from a woman in her thirties who had recovered from COVID-19. J is TRBJ1-5 and V is TRBV5-1, with D possibly matching TRBD1 (5 bases). Specimen: peripheral blood. CDR3 amino acids: CASSYGGDGQPQHF. CDR3 nucleotides: TGCGCCAGCAGCTACGGGGGGGATGGTCAGCCCCAGCATTTT.